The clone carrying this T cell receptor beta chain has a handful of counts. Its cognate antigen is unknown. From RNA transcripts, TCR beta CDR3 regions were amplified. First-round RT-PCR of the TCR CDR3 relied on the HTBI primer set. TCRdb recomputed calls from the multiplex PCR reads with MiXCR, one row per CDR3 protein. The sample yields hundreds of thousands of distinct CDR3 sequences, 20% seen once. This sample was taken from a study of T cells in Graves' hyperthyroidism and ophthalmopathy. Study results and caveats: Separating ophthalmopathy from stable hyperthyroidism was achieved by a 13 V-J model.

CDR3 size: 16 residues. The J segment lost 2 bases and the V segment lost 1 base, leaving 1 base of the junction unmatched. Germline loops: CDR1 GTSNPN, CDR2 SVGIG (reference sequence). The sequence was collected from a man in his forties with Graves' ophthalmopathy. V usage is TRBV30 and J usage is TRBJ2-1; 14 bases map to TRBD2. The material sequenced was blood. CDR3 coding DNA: TGTGCCTGGAGTGAGACTAGCGGGAGGGCCTACAATGAGCAGTTCTTC. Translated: CAWSETSGRAYNEQFF.